The 26 T cell receptor beta chains below were found in one sample sequenced in a study of CD8 T cells in Susac syndrome. Reverse transcription of roughly 0.5 to 1 ug RNA used random hexamers. MiXCR, applied by TCRdb to the immunoSEQ multiplex PCR reads, yields one record per CDR3 protein. In the table there are 150,000 to 200,000 distinct CDR3 sequences, approximately 94% of which are singletons. Sequenced sample: CD4+ T cells from PBMCs. All receptors come from a human donor with Susac syndrome.

The chain joins TRBV7-2 to TRBJ2-7; a weak D match, TRBD2 (5 bases). Trimming removed 0 bases from V and 4 bases from J, with 13 bases in between. The germline CDR1 and CDR2 sequences are SGHTA and FQGNSA. CDR3 length: 15 residues. The CDR3 loop reads CASSLALALAYEQYF. The DNA for the CDR3 is TGTGCCAGCAGCTTAGCCCTAGCACTTGCTTACGAGCAGTACTTC.

Only one count was recorded for this clonotype. The CDR3 reads CASSPRTGGDTGELFF. The CDR3 DNA sequence: TGTGCCAGCAGTCCACGGACAGGGGGCGACACCGGGGAGCTGTTTTTT. The chain employs TRBV14 and TRBJ2-2; 11 bases match TRBD1. The V gene end was trimmed by 6 bases and the J gene end by 3 bases; junction bases not matched to a gene: 6. The CDR3 extends over 16 amino acids. Germline CDR1 and CDR2: SGHDN and FVKESK.

The rearrangement uses TRBV20-1 and TRBJ2-3; D uncertain. Germline CDR1 reads DFQATT; CDR2 reads SNEGSKA (reference sequence). V was clipped by 2 bases and J by 0 bases, with 9 bases between them. This CDR3 contains 14 residues. The CDR3 loop is CSARHGTSTDTQYF. In DNA, the CDR3 is TGCAGTGCTAGACACGGAACTAGCACAGATACGCAGTATTTT.

The chain recombines TRBV6-5 with TRBJ2-5; 8 positions match TRBD1. The CDR3 covers 14 residues. Germline loops: CDR1 MNHEY, CDR2 SVGAGI. After removal of 5 bases from V and 2 bases from J, the junction contained 4 bases not matched to a gene. As DNA, the CDR3 is TGTGCCAGCAGTCTCCGGACAGGGCAAGAGACCCAGTACTTC. As protein: CASSLRTGQETQYF.

This clonotype was observed once. The chain is built from TRBV2 and TRBJ1-2; D is unclear. Germline V CDR1 and CDR2: SNHLY, FYNNEI. V was pared by 2 bases and J by 7 bases, with 8 bases between. The CDR3 length is 12 residues. As DNA, the CDR3 is TGTGCCAGCAGTGAAAACTTCCCTGGCTACACCTTC. This sequence encodes CASSENFPGYTF.

DNA for the CDR3: TGCAGCGTTGAAGATCCGGGGGGGCGAGGTGATGAAGCTTTCTTT. Protein product: CSVEDPGGRGDEAFF. The chain uses TRBV29-1 and TRBJ1-1; D perhaps matches TRBD1 (6 bases). V was clipped by 0 bases and J by 7 bases, with 18 bases between them. CDR1 and CDR2 from the germline V gene are SQVTM and ANQGSEA. This CDR3 is 15 amino acids long.

This rearrangement joins TRBV6-1 to TRBJ1-2; D is unresolved. The V end lost 2 bases, the J end lost 8 bases, and 6 bases lay between the germline ends. The CDR3 extends over 11 amino acids. Germline CDR1 reads MNHNS; CDR2 reads SASEGT. The CDR3 nucleotides are TGTGCCAGCAGTGAAAGGAGCGGCTACACCTTC. Its protein is CASSERSGYTF.

The chain couples TRBV2 to TRBJ1-6, with D unresolved. The CDR3 has 14 amino acids. Trimming left V 6 bases short and J 9 bases short, with 15 bases between. Germline V gene data show CDR1 as SNHLY and CDR2 as FYNNEI. The DNA for the CDR3 is TGTGCCAGCAGCCAGGACGGCGGTGGTTCACCCCTCCACTTT. Its protein product is CASSQDGGGSPLHF. The full variable domain, in which reference TRBV2 and TRBJ1-6 provide the parts outside the CDR3, is EPEVTQTPSHQVTQMGQEVILRCVPISNHLYFYWYRQILGQKVEFLVSFYNNEISEKSEIFDDQFSVERPDGSNFTLKIRSTKLEDSAMYFCASSQDGGGSPLHFGNGTRLTVT.

The rearrangement joins TRBV3-1 to TRBJ2-5; tentative D call: TRBD2 (5 bases). V was cut by 2 bases and J by 2 bases, with 12 bases left in between. This CDR3 is built from 15 residues. CDR1 is LGHDT, CDR2 YNNKEL, per germline (reference sequence). CDR3 DNA: TGTGCCAGCAGCCAAAATCCAGCGGATCAAGAGACCCAGTACTTC. Residues: CASSQNPADQETQYF.

This sequence joins TRBV4-2 and TRBJ2-7; perhaps D is TRBD1 or TRBD2 (7 bases each). Per the germline V gene, CDR1 is LGHNA and CDR2 is YNFKEQ. The length of the CDR3 is 15 residues. V was shortened by 0 bases and J by 2 bases, with 11 bases between the two germline ends. The CDR3 DNA reads as TGTGCCAGCAGCCAAGATCAGGGGGGGGCCTACGAGCAGTACTTC. Translated, it gives CASSQDQGGAYEQYF.

The chain uses TRBV25-1 and TRBJ1-2, with 10 bases fitting TRBD1. This CDR3 has 16 amino acids. Germline V gene data show CDR1 as MGHDK and CDR2 as SYGVNS. V lost 5 bases to trimming and J lost 2 bases; unmatched junction nucleotides: 8. This chain's CDR3 is CASSLATGGDNYGYTF. The CDR3 DNA sequence: TGTGCCAGCAGTCTCGCGACAGGGGGCGACAACTATGGCTACACCTTC.

V is TRBV29-1 and J is TRBJ2-5, with TRBD2 matching 14 bases. Germline CDR1 and CDR2: SQVTM and ANQGSEA. The length of the CDR3 is 14 residues. V lost 3 bases to trimming and J lost 5 bases; unmatched junction nucleotides: 2. CDR3 in DNA: TGCAGCGTTGAGGGGACTAGCGGGGGCGAGACCCAGTACTTC. Its protein is CSVEGTSGGETQYF.

The V call is TRBV7-9, the J call TRBJ1-1; no definite D call. Looked up from germline, CDR1 is SEHNR and CDR2 is FQNEAQ (reference sequence). Trimming left V 4 bases short and J 3 bases short, with 9 bases between. The CDR3 has 13 amino acids. The CDR3 sequence: CASSSSTYTEAFF. The CDR3, as DNA: TGTGCCAGCAGCTCCTCGACGTACACTGAAGCTTTCTTT.

The V and J genes are TRBV5-1 and TRBJ1-2; no clear D gene. The germline V gene has CDR1 SGHRS and CDR2 YFSETQ. Trimming shortened V by 0 bases and J by 8 bases, and 14 bases separated the two germline ends. The CDR3 loop spans 14 amino acids. The CDR3 reads CASSLGSDNTGYTF. The CDR3 bases are TGCGCCAGCAGCTTGGGATCAGACAACACGGGCTACACCTTC.

This clonotype has only one observation. V gene TRBV20-1 combines with J gene TRBJ2-3, with 15 bases aligning to TRBD2. Trimming at V came to 3 bases and at J to 4 bases, leaving 5 bases not matched to a gene. CDR1 and CDR2 (germline): DFQATT, SNEGSKA (reference sequence). The CDR3 is made up of 16 amino acids. CDR3 DNA: TGCAGTGCTAGTGGGACTAGCGGGGGGATTGCAGATACGCAGTATTTT. Encoded protein: CSASGTSGGIADTQYF.

This clonotype appeared once. This sequence joins TRBV6-5 and TRBJ1-2; 7 bases align to TRBD1. CDR3 size: 15 residues. The V and J ends lost 4 bases and 1 base, in that order; junction bases with no gene match: 6. Germline V gene data show CDR1 as MNHEY and CDR2 as SVGAGI. In DNA, the CDR3 is TGTGCCAGCAGTTTCGGACAGGCCAATAACTATGGCTACACCTTC. Translated, it gives CASSFGQANNYGYTF.

The V call is TRBV29-1, the J call TRBJ2-5, with 8 nucleotides matching TRBD2. The CDR3 is made up of 13 amino acids. V dropped 4 bases and J dropped 4; count of bases not matched to a gene: 5. The germline CDR1 and CDR2 sequences are SQVTM and ANQGSEA. CDR3 DNA: TGCAGCGTTGGGTTCGGGGGGGGAGAGACCCAGTACTTC. Its protein is CSVGFGGGETQYF.

This chain joins TRBV6-5 and TRBJ2-3, with no clear D. V lost 4 bases, J lost 3 bases, and 8 bases lay in between. From germline, CDR1 is MNHEY and CDR2 SVGAGI. The CDR3 consists of 13 residues. The CDR3 DNA is TGTGCCAGCAGTTTGGGGTGGACAGATACGCAGTATTTT. Amino acids: CASSLGWTDTQYF.

The rearrangement links TRBV7-8 to TRBJ1-5; no reliable D call. The ends were cut back, 1 base at V and 8 bases at J, with 9 bases in the middle. The CDR3 length is 13 residues. CDR1 and CDR2 (germline): SGHVS, FQNEAQ. CDR3 amino acids: CASSLETLEPQHF. DNA for the CDR3: TGTGCCAGCAGCTTAGAGACATTGGAGCCCCAGCATTTT. Filled out from reference TRBV7-8 and TRBJ1-5, the complete variable domain reads GAGVSQSPRYKVAKRGQDVALRCDPISGHVSLFWYQQALGQGPEFLTYFQNEAQLDKSGLPSDRFFAERPEGSVSTLKIQRTQQEDSAVYLCASSLETLEPQHFGDGTRLSIL.

The CDR3 here is CSARLPGQGTLANYGYTF. The CDR3 DNA follows: TGCAGTGCTAGACTTCCGGGACAGGGGACGTTAGCTAACTATGGCTACACCTTC. This chain connects TRBV20-1 to TRBJ1-2; TRBD1 matches at 10 bases. The germline V gene has CDR1 DFQATT and CDR2 SNEGSKA (reference sequence). This CDR3 is built from 18 residues. V was pared by 2 bases and J by 0 bases, with 12 bases of the junction left unmatched.

The CDR3 loop is CAWGTGAEQPQHF. DNA for the CDR3: TGTGCCTGGGGGACGGGGGCGGAACAGCCCCAGCATTTT. This chain connects TRBV30 to TRBJ1-5; TRBD1 is a possible D gene (6 bases). The V end lost 5 bases, the J end lost 7 bases, and 15 bases lay between the germline ends. Germline CDR1 reads GTSNPN; CDR2 reads SVGIG (reference sequence). The CDR3 is 13 residues long.

J is TRBJ2-7 and V is TRBV27; the D gene is possibly TRBD1 (6 bases). The CDR3 is made up of 13 amino acids. Trimming pared 6 bases from V and 2 bases from J, leaving 11 bases between. Germline values: CDR1 MNHEY, CDR2 SMNVEV (reference sequence). The CDR3: CASRIGTTYEQYF. Written as DNA, the CDR3 is TGTGCCAGCAGGATCGGGACAACCTACGAGCAGTACTTC.

This chain connects TRBV9 to TRBJ2-7; possibly TRBD2 for D (6 bases). CDR1 is SGDLS, CDR2 YYNGEE, per germline. The CDR3 consists of 15 residues. The ends were cut back, 9 bases at V and 3 bases at J, with 22 bases in the middle. In DNA, the CDR3 is TGTGCCAACTCACCTAAGGGAGGCAGGATCTACGAGCAGTACTTC. Residues: CANSPKGGRIYEQYF.

The rearrangement uses TRBV9 and TRBJ1-5, with D perhaps TRBD1 (6 bases). CDR1 and CDR2 (germline): SGDLS, YYNGEE. This CDR3 spans 16 amino acids. Trimming left V 3 bases short and J 5 bases short, with 18 bases between. The CDR3 nucleotides read TGTGCCAGCAGCGCCACCCGGGACATGAAGGATCAGCCCCAGCATTTT. Translated: CASSATRDMKDQPQHF.

This chain joins TRBV3-1 and TRBJ1-1, with D unresolved. Looked up from germline, CDR1 is LGHDT and CDR2 is YNNKEL (reference sequence). This CDR3 has 13 amino acids. Trimming shortened V by 3 bases and J by 5 bases, and 10 bases separated the two germline ends. In DNA, the CDR3 is TGTGCCAGCAGCCACGGGGTGGGGACTGAAGCTTTCTTT. Its translation: CASSHGVGTEAFF. Supplemented by reference TRBV3-1 and TRBJ1-1, the full variable domain reads DTAVSQTPKYLVTQMGNDKSIKCEQNLGHDTMYWYKQDSKKFLKIMFSYNNKELIINETVPNRFSPKSPDKAHLNLHINSLELGDSAVYFCASSHGVGTEAFFGQGTRLTVV.

In its sample, this clonotype was seen a few times. The rearrangement uses TRBV6-5 and TRBJ2-1; possibly TRBD1 or TRBD2 for D (6 bases each). Looked up from germline, CDR1 is MNHEY and CDR2 is SVGAGI. Trimming pared 2 bases from V and 9 bases from J, leaving 11 bases between. This CDR3 is built from 13 residues. CDR3 sequence: CASSYPSGAEQFF. DNA of the CDR3: TGTGCCAGCAGTTACCCGTCGGGGGCTGAGCAGTTCTTC.